Shown below are 11 T cell receptor beta chains from a single sample sequenced in a study of shared clonotypes between healthy human individuals. Libraries were prepared by immunoSEQ multiplex PCR; TCRdb keeps only in-frame clonotypes and omits some of them. The sample shows about 2,100,000 clones, 90% to 95% of them seen only once. Naive-designated CD8 cells lacked CD45RO, were positively enriched for CCR7, and omitted terminally differentiated effector memory CD45RA+ cells. The sequenced sample consisted of naive CD8+ T cells from PBMCs. These receptors originate from a young man in good health. Some clones in this sample may be carry-over from other donors' samples.

The chain has TRBV28 and TRBJ2-3; 12 bases line up with TRBD2. In germline, CDR1 is MDHEN, CDR2 SYDVKM. The CDR3 spans 17 residues. Trimming removed 6 bases from V and 5 bases from J; junction bases left unmatched: 12. CDR3: CASRRTSGRSLGDTQYF. For the CDR3, the DNA is TGTGCCAGCAGGCGTACTAGCGGGAGGTCCCTCGGAGATACGCAGTATTTT. The whole variable domain, remainder taken from reference TRBV28 and TRBJ2-3, is DVKVTQSSRYLVKRTGEKVFLECVQDMDHENMFWYRQDPGLGLRLIYFSYDVKMKEKGDIPEGYSVSREKKERFSLILESASTNQTSMYLCASRRTSGRSLGDTQYFGPGTRLTVL.

The chain joins TRBV6-5 to TRBJ2-7; a possible D gene is TRBD1 (6 bases). CDR3 size: 16 residues. V lost 0 bases and J lost 3, with 15 bases in between. The germline V gene has CDR1 MNHEY and CDR2 SVGAGI. The CDR3, as DNA: TGTGCCAGCAGTTACTCAGATAAGGGGGTCGGCTACGAGCAGTACTTC. Its protein product is CASSYSDKGVGYEQYF.

The rearrangement links TRBV9 to TRBJ2-3, with 7 bases that match TRBD1. CDR1 is SGDLS, CDR2 YYNGEE, per germline. This CDR3 has 15 amino acids. Trimming took 4 bases from V and 2 from J; bases not matched to a gene: 7. In DNA, the CDR3 is TGTGCCAGCAGCACCCGGGACAGCGACACAGATACGCAGTATTTT. This encodes CASSTRDSDTDTQYF.

Details on this clone: The same CDR3 can be traced to other DNA sequences in this sample. The chain recombines TRBV5-1 with TRBJ1-4; 7 bases fit TRBD1. With V trimmed by 3 bases and J by 4 bases, 3 bases remained unmatched. Germline V gives CDR1 SGHRS, CDR2 YFSETQ. The CDR3 is made up of 14 amino acids. The CDR3 DNA sequence: TGCGCCAGCAGCTCCGACAGGGTTAATGAAAAACTGTTTTTT. This translates into CASSSDRVNEKLFF.

This clone was counted between two and nine times. The chain employs TRBV13 and TRBJ2-7; 11 bases match TRBD2. The CDR3 spans 17 residues. The V gene's germline CDR1 is PRHDT and CDR2 FYEKMQ (reference sequence). Trimming cost V 5 bases and J 4 bases; bases outside gene matches: 13. CDR3: CASSSPKAGTSGYEQYF. The CDR3 nucleotides read TGTGCCAGCAGCAGCCCTAAAGCAGGGACTAGCGGTTACGAGCAGTACTTC. Drawing the rest from reference TRBV13 and TRBJ2-7, the complete variable domain is AAGVIQSPRHLIKEKRETATLKCYPIPRHDTVYWYQQGPGQDPQFLISFYEKMQSDKGSIPDRFSAQQFSDYHSELNMSSLELGDSALYFCASSSPKAGTSGYEQYFGPGTRLTVT.

Comment on this clone: Relative to the germline gene, one junction end is altered; a read error may explain this. This chain uses TRBV29-1 with TRBJ2-2, with a weak D call TRBD2 (5 bases). The CDR3 is made up of 12 amino acids. Germline lookup yields CDR1 SQVTM and CDR2 ANQGSEA. CDR3 sequence reads: CSVYGNAGELFF. As DNA, the CDR3 is TGCAGCGTCTACGGGAACGCCGGGGAGCTGTTTTTT.

CDR3 DNA: TGTGCCACCAGCAGAGAAAAGGACTATGGCTACACCTTC. This codes for CATSREKDYGYTF. This chain joins TRBV15 and TRBJ1-2; D call uncertain. Between the trimmed V and J ends, which lost 0 bases and 3 bases, there was a span of 5 bases. This CDR3 region has 13 residues. The V gene's germline CDR1 is LNHNV and CDR2 YYDKDF (reference sequence).

The chain joins TRBV4-3 to TRBJ1-5; D perhaps matches TRBD1 (5 bases). Germline CDR1 reads LGHNA; CDR2 reads YSLEER. V lost 0 bases and J 3 bases, leaving 12 bases between the germline ends. The CDR3 is 16 residues long. The CDR3 DNA reads TGCGCCAGCAGCCAAGATTTGCCAGGACACAATCAGCCCCAGCATTTT. It encodes CASSQDLPGHNQPQHF.

The J gene is TRBJ2-7, the V gene TRBV7-8; TRBD2 matches at 8 bases. With 5 bases clipped from V and 3 bases from J, the junction kept 9 bases outside the gene matches. CDR3 length: 15 residues. CDR1 and CDR2 (germline): SGHVS, FQNEAQ. The CDR3 here is CASSPRRGGVYEQYF. CDR3 DNA sequence: TGTGCCAGCAGCCCCCGTCGGGGGGGTGTCTACGAGCAGTACTTC.

This rearrangement joins TRBV29-1 to TRBJ1-2, with TRBD1 matching 7 bases. J lost 4 bases, V lost 3 bases, and 11 bases had no gene match. CDR1 is SQVTM, CDR2 ANQGSEA, per germline. CDR3 size: 15 residues. The CDR3 here is CSVDLTTTGSYGYTF. The CDR3 DNA reads TGCAGCGTTGATCTAACAACGACAGGGTCCTATGGCTACACCTTC.

The CDR3 is CASSLTLGSYNEQFF. The CDR3, as DNA: TGTGCCAGCAGCCTCACCTTAGGATCCTACAATGAGCAGTTCTTC. The chain has TRBV6-5 and TRBJ2-1; no reliable D call. The CDR3 is 15 amino acids. V lost 6 bases to trimming and J lost 1 base, with 13 bases between them. Germline CDR1 is MNHEY and CDR2 is SVGAGI.